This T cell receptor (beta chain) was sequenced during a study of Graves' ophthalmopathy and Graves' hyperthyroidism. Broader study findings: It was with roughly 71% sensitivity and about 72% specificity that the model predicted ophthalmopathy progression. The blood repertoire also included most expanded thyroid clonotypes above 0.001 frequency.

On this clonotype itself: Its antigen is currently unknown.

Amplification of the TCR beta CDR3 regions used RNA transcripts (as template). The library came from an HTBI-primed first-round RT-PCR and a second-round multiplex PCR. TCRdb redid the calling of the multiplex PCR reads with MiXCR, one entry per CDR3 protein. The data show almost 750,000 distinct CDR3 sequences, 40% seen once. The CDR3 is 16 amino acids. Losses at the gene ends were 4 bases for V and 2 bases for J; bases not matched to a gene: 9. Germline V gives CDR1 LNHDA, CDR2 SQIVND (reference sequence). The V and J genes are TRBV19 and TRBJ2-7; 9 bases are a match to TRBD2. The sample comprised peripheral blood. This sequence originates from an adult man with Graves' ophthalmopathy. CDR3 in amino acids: CASSTRRLAAAYEQYF. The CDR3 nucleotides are TGTGCCAGTAGTACTAGAAGACTAGCGGCGGCCTACGAGCAGTACTTC.